Sequencing of this TCR beta chain was carried out in a study of CD8 T cells in Susac syndrome. Germline V CDR1 and CDR2: LGHDT, YNNKEL (reference sequence). The CDR3 totals 14 residues. After removal of 4 bases from V and 9 bases from J, the junction contained 9 bases not matched to a gene. From blood CD8+ and CD4+ T cells, TCR beta sequences were generated. The individuals used as controls were healthy donors who had been matched for both age and sex. Worth noting for this clonotype: What it recognizes is unknown.

Study observations and caveats: A relatively small number of individuals underwent TCR sequencing and HLA analysis.

Random hexamers primed reverse transcription of roughly 0.5 to 1 ug RNA. It was immunoSEQ multiplex PCR that amplified TCR beta CDR3 across 54 Vbeta and 13 Jbeta. TCRdb used MiXCR to reprocess the immunoSEQ multiplex PCR reads, holding one entry per CDR3 protein. Of roughly 150,000 distinct CDR3 sequences listed, 92% are singletons. This chain connects TRBV3-1 to TRBJ1-5; 7 positions match TRBD1. The clonotype comes from a human donor in good health. The sample was CD4+ T cells from PBMCs. In nucleotides, the CDR3 is TGTGCCAGCAGCCCCGGGACAGTTCTCTTGCCCCAGCATTTT. Its protein product is CASSPGTVLLPQHF.